The clone carrying this T cell receptor (beta chain) has just a few counts. Trimming removed 3 bases from V and 6 bases from J, with 17 bases in between. CDR3 size: 14 residues. Germline CDR1 is DFQATT and CDR2 is SNEGSKA (reference sequence). This sample is drawn from a study of identical twins. TCRdb passed the 5' RACE reads through MiXCR, listing each CDR3 protein once. The sample holds hundreds of thousands of distinct CDR3 sequences, around 20% seen once. These same data were also listed under a study on T cells expressing NK-cell markers. According to that study: The authors sequenced eight donors, of whom seven were HCMV-seropositive and one was seronegative. Top CD8+ clonotypes included the dominant CD3+CD56+NKG2C+ clonotypes in six donors.

The sample comprised PBMCs. The sequence came from a woman between 18 and 30 years old in good health. The chain recombines TRBV20-1 with TRBJ1-1, with D tentatively TRBD1 (5 bases). The CDR3 nucleotides are TGCAGTGCTAGCGGGGCCGTTACAAGTGCTGAAGCTTTCTTT. Translated, it gives CSASGAVTSAEAFF.